This T cell receptor (beta chain) comes out of a study of T-cell reconstitution after alpha-beta-depleted transplantation in children. The authors prepared the TCRbeta library with unique molecular identifiers. One entry per CDR3 protein results from TCRdb running MiXCR on the PCR reads. Here the sample spans some 490,000 distinct CDR3 sequences, 12% being singletons. This clonotype was detected a few times. This clonotype originated in a human donor who donated a stem cell graft to a child with combined immunodeficiency. The specimen comprised PBMCs from the stem cell graft donor, sampled from the stem cell graft.

CDR3 nucleotide sequence: TGTGCCACCAGTGATGTGTCAGGGGGGGGGGCTTTCTTT. This gives the protein CATSDVSGGGAFF. This chain uses TRBV24-1 with TRBJ1-1; 7 nucleotides align to TRBD1. The CDR3 has 13 residues. Germline CDR1 KGHDR, CDR2 SFDVKD. V was pared by 3 bases and J by 11 bases, with 8 bases of the junction left unmatched.